This T cell receptor beta chain came from a study of long-term antiretroviral therapy in people with HIV. Whole-study results and caveats: Despite increasing after ART, diversity remained lower than that of transplant donor controls.

Participants with HIV, all of them, were treated in the United States. The study used samples holding about 1-10 million cryopreserved PBMC before DNA extraction. Sequencing relied on immunoSEQ assay v3.0, run at survey level. Per-sample TRB depth target: about 40,000-55,000 T-cell genomes. Some clones are missing from TCRdb's copy, which holds only in-frame ones; the method was immunoSEQ multiplex PCR. The sample shows 25,000 to 30,000 clones, more than 75% of them seen only once. This clone was counted between two and nine times. The antigen is not known. Germline V gene lookup returns CDR1 SNHLY and CDR2 FYNNEI. V gave up 0 bases and J gave up 7 bases, with 9 bases separating them. This CDR3 is built from 13 residues.

This TCR derives from a middle-aged man with HIV. The chain couples TRBV2 to TRBJ1-2, with D unclear. Sequenced here: unsorted PBMCs, sampled about 5 years after starting antiretroviral therapy. The CDR3 sequence: CASSEASRLGYTF. DNA for the CDR3: TGTGCCAGCAGTGAAGCGAGTCGTCTTGGCTACACCTTC.